One sample yielded the 27 T cell receptor beta chains listed below, sequenced in a study of identical twins. TCRdb analysed the 5' RACE reads with MiXCR anew, one entry per CDR3 protein. The sample includes approximately 190,000 distinct CDR3 sequences, more than 15% of them seen just once. This same sample was also part of a study on T cells expressing NK-cell markers.

Material for sequencing was CD8+ T cells sorted from blood. The origin of the receptors is a woman aged 18-29 years in good health.

J is TRBJ2-5 and V is TRBV12-3 or TRBV12-4; D possibly corresponds to TRBD2 (5 bases). Trimming took off 4 bases at V and 6 bases at J, with 9 bases between the two ends. This CDR3 has 12 residues. In DNA form, the CDR3 reads TGTGCCAGCAGTTACGACGGGAAGACCCAGTACTTC. Protein: CASSYDGKTQYF.

The rearrangement uses TRBV20-1 and TRBJ2-7, with 8 bases aligning to TRBD2. The CDR3 contains 14 residues. V lost 5 bases and J lost 3; bases outside the gene matches: 9. Germline V gene lookup returns CDR1 DFQATT and CDR2 SNEGSKA (reference sequence). CDR3 region: CSARPGTSFYEQYF. CDR3 nucleotides: TGCAGTGCTCGGCCCGGGACTAGTTTCTACGAGCAGTACTTC.

This clonotype was picked up many times. The chain is built from TRBV2 and TRBJ1-4; possible D gene TRBD1, 5 bases. The CDR3 length is 17 residues. The ends were cut back, 0 bases at V and 3 bases at J, with 14 bases in the middle. CDR1 SNHLY and CDR2 FYNNEI come from the germline V gene. CDR3 bases: TGTGCCAGCAGTGAAGCAAGGGGACCAAGGGCTAATGAAAAACTGTTTTTT. Translation gives CASSEARGPRANEKLFF.

The chain employs TRBV19 and TRBJ2-1; D is perhaps TRBD1 (5 bases). Germline values: CDR1 LNHDA, CDR2 SQIVND (reference sequence). Trimming shortened V by 3 bases and J by 5 bases, and 11 bases separated the two germline ends. This CDR3 has 14 residues. For the CDR3, the DNA is TGTGCCAGTAGTATCACAGGAGATAACAATGAGCAGTTCTTC. Translated, it gives CASSITGDNNEQFF.

This clonotype was recorded at least ten times. This rearrangement joins TRBV27 to TRBJ2-3; 7 positions match TRBD1. Germline CDR1 reads MNHEY; CDR2 reads SMNVEV (reference sequence). This CDR3 has 17 amino acids. V lost 2 bases and J lost 8; bases outside the gene matches: 16. DNA for the CDR3: TGTGCCAGCAGTTTAACGACCACCTCGGGACAGCTCCTTACGCAGTATTTT. This encodes CASSLTTTSGQLLTQYF.

This chain uses TRBV12-3 or TRBV12-4 with TRBJ2-7; 10 bases map to TRBD2. The CDR3 length is 16 residues. Losses at the gene ends were 3 bases for V and 2 bases for J; bases not matched to a gene: 7. The CDR3 is CASSLGLAGVTYEQYF. The CDR3 DNA reads TGTGCCAGCAGTTTGGGCCTAGCGGGGGTTACCTACGAGCAGTACTTC.

The chain has TRBV18 and TRBJ2-4; 7 bases fit TRBD1. The CDR3 loop spans 17 amino acids. V gave up 6 bases and J gave up 2 bases; unmatched junction bases: 13. Germline V gives CDR1 KGHSH, CDR2 LQKENI. CDR3 nucleotides: TGTGCCAGCTCTCTCGGACAGGCTCAGCATCCCAAAAACATTCAGTACTTC. It encodes CASSLGQAQHPKNIQYF.

A few counts support this clonotype. The chain couples TRBV12-3 or TRBV12-4 to TRBJ2-3; possibly TRBD1 or TRBD2 for D (5 bases each). V lost 5 bases, J lost 1 base, and 16 bases lay in between. CDR3 length: 16 residues. The CDR3 loop is CASSRRPRGRTDTQYF. The CDR3 nucleotides are TGTGCCAGCAGTCGCCGACCCCGGGGCCGCACAGATACGCAGTATTTT.

This clonotype was detected only a few times. CDR3 residues: CASSTPSGDLNLLSVHEQYF. CDR3 DNA sequence: TGTGCCAGCAGCACCCCAAGCGGGGACCTCAATCTCCTAAGTGTCCACGAGCAGTACTTC. The chain joins TRBV3-1 to TRBJ2-7; TRBD2 aligns across 7 bases. The trim removed 5 bases at V and 5 bases at J, leaving 27 bases unmatched. Germline-derived CDR1 and CDR2 are LGHDT and YNNKEL (reference sequence). This CDR3 is built from 20 residues.

This rearrangement joins TRBV6-6 to TRBJ2-7, with TRBD2 as a possible D gene (5 bases). The CDR3 sequence is 11 residues long. In germline, CDR1 is MNHNY, CDR2 SVGAGI (reference sequence). With 3 bases removed from V and 9 bases from J, the gap between germline ends came to 9 bases. The CDR3 spells CASSYREWQYF. The CDR3 coding sequence is TGTGCCAGCAGTTATCGGGAATGGCAGTACTTC.

V usage is TRBV27 and J usage is TRBJ2-7; 7 bases map to TRBD2. Germline assignment: CDR1 MNHEY and CDR2 SMNVEV (reference sequence). The CDR3 is 16 residues long. The V and J ends lost 5 bases and 7 bases, in that order; junction bases with no gene match: 17. The CDR3 region has the DNA TGTGCCAGCAGTCGACTAGCTGAGAGGGGAGGGGTGGAGCAGTACTTC. Amino acids: CASSRLAERGGVEQYF.

In its sample, this clonotype was seen once. J is TRBJ1-2 and V is TRBV11-2; D ambiguous. V was pared by 0 bases and J by 7 bases, with 9 bases between. CDR3 length: 13 amino acids. Germline-derived CDR1 and CDR2 are SGHAT and FQNNGV. The CDR3 sequence is CASSLDGRPGYTF. For the CDR3, the DNA is TGTGCCAGCAGCTTAGACGGCCGGCCTGGCTACACCTTC.

Only a few counts were recorded for this clonotype. A read error may account for a junction end that differs from germline. In DNA form, the CDR3 reads TGTGCTAGCAGCCCACGACAGGGGGCGAGGAATGAGCAGTTCTTC. Translating gives CASSPRQGARNEQFF. The chain employs TRBV7-7 and TRBJ2-1; 10 bases align to TRBD1. This CDR3 comprises 15 residues. Germline loops: CDR1 SSHAT, CDR2 FNYEAQ (reference sequence).

This clonotype occurred a few times. The chain couples TRBV14 to TRBJ2-5, with D perhaps TRBD1 (6 bases). This CDR3 has 13 amino acids. Trimming took 4 bases from V and 5 from J, leaving 11 bases between them. Per germline, CDR1 SGHDN and CDR2 FVKESK. The CDR3 DNA reads as TGTGCCAGCAGCCGAGGGGGAGTGGAGACCCAGTACTTC. Protein sequence: CASSRGGVETQYF.

This clonotype was counted between two and nine times. The chain combines TRBV30 with TRBJ2-3; 7 bases match TRBD2. Germline CDR1 is GTSNPN and CDR2 is SVGIG (reference sequence). This CDR3 has 15 residues. The J segment lost 1 base and the V segment lost 4 bases, leaving 8 bases of the junction unmatched. CDR3 in DNA: TGTGCCTGGACTCTGGGAGGGTTTGGCACAGATACGCAGTATTTT. Protein: CAWTLGGFGTDTQYF.

V gene TRBV9 combines with J gene TRBJ1-4; TRBD1 matches at 7 bases. The germline gives CDR1 SGDLS, CDR2 YYNGEE. CDR3 size: 15 residues. The J segment lost 4 bases and the V segment lost 4 bases, leaving 7 bases of the junction unmatched. The CDR3 coding sequence is TGTGCCAGCAGCTACTCCGGGACAGTTAATGAAAAACTGTTTTTT. Protein: CASSYSGTVNEKLFF.

The table lists this clonotype with many counts. The rearrangement links TRBV29-1 to TRBJ2-2; no reliable D call. The V and J ends lost 2 bases and 4 bases respectively, with 8 bases between them. CDR1 and CDR2 (germline): SQVTM, ANQGSEA. The CDR3 has 13 residues. CDR3 loop: CSVEPPGTGELFF. For the CDR3, the DNA is TGCAGCGTTGAACCGCCTGGCACCGGGGAGCTGTTTTTT.

This clonotype was seen repeatedly, ten times or more. This chain links TRBV4-3 with TRBJ2-7, with D possibly matching TRBD2 (5 bases). Trimming took off 1 base at V and 1 base at J, with 23 bases between the two ends. The length of the CDR3 is 19 residues. Germline V gene data show CDR1 as LGHNA and CDR2 as YSLEER. The chain's CDR3 is CASSQGHIVSGSKSYEQYF. The CDR3 nucleotides are TGCGCCAGCAGCCAAGGACACATTGTCAGTGGGAGCAAGTCCTACGAGCAGTACTTC.

The chain links TRBV12-3 or TRBV12-4 to TRBJ2-2; the D gene is possibly TRBD2 (6 bases). The CDR3 is 13 residues long. V lost 9 bases and J 6 bases, leaving 14 bases between the germline ends. CDR3 sequence reads: CASTIGGAGELFF. CDR3 coding DNA: TGTGCCAGTACCATCGGGGGAGCCGGGGAGCTGTTTTTT.

This clonotype was seen many times. V is TRBV10-2 and J is TRBJ2-7; TRBD2 aligns across 7 bases. This CDR3 contains 12 residues. Germline CDR1 is WSHSY and CDR2 is SAAADI. J was trimmed by 6 bases and V by 8 bases; bases with no gene match: 7. The CDR3 region has the DNA TGCGCCAGCGGGCCGGGAGGTGCCGAGCAGTACTTC. Its protein product is CASGPGGAEQYF.

V gene TRBV12-3 or TRBV12-4 combines with J gene TRBJ1-1; D perhaps matches TRBD1 (5 bases). The CDR3 runs 14 residues. Trimming cost V 5 bases and J 5 bases, with 15 bases left between them. This chain's CDR3 is CASSVTTGGTEAFF. As DNA, the CDR3 is TGTGCCAGCAGTGTTACGACGGGGGGTACTGAAGCTTTCTTT.

V and J are TRBV29-1 and TRBJ2-2, with D unclear. Germline values: CDR1 SQVTM, CDR2 ANQGSEA. There are 15 residues in the CDR3. V lost 4 bases and J 0 bases, leaving 12 bases between the germline ends. This CDR3 is CSVVYPTTNTGELFF. The CDR3 DNA is TGCAGCGTTGTTTACCCTACCACGAACACCGGGGAGCTGTTTTTT.

This clonotype turned up a few times. This sequence joins TRBV27 and TRBJ2-2; TRBD2 agrees at 7 bases. V lost 2 bases, J lost 6 bases, and 9 bases stayed unmatched. The CDR3 consists of 16 residues. CDR1 and CDR2 from the germline V gene are MNHEY and SMNVEV (reference sequence). The chain's CDR3 is CASSLEGGSTAGELFF. The CDR3 DNA is TGTGCCAGCAGTTTAGAAGGCGGGAGTACGGCCGGGGAGCTGTTTTTT.

The chain combines TRBV7-8 with TRBJ1-2; perhaps TRBD1 as D (6 bases). CDR1 SGHVS and CDR2 FQNEAQ come from the germline V gene. The CDR3 is made up of 13 amino acids. V dropped 2 bases and J dropped 8 bases, with 12 bases sitting between them. The CDR3 bases are TGTGCCAGCAGCTTAACAGGGAGAATGGGCTACACCTTC. Translating gives CASSLTGRMGYTF. Together with reference TRBV7-8 and TRBJ1-2, the CDR3 gives the full variable domain: GAGVSQSPRYKVAKRGQDVALRCDPISGHVSLFWYQQALGQGPEFLTYFQNEAQLDKSGLPSDRFFAERPEGSVSTLKIQRTQQEDSAVYLCASSLTGRMGYTFGSGTRLTVV.

The rearrangement joins TRBV29-1 to TRBJ2-1, with D unresolved. Between the trimmed V and J ends, which lost 3 bases and 3 bases, there was a span of 6 bases. Germline assignment: CDR1 SQVTM and CDR2 ANQGSEA. This CDR3 is built from 12 residues. CDR3 coding DNA: TGCAGCGTTGAGGTTCGCTACAATGAGCAGTTCTTC. This translates into CSVEVRYNEQFF.

This chain joins TRBV11-3 and TRBJ1-1; D unresolved. The germline V gene encodes CDR1 SGHNT and CDR2 YENEEA. The CDR3 extends over 14 amino acids. The V end was cut by 5 bases, the J end by 4 bases, with 14 bases between. In DNA form, the CDR3 reads TGTGCCAGCAGCGACCGTGGAAAGGGCACTGAAGCTTTCTTT. As protein: CASSDRGKGTEAFF. Using reference TRBV11-3 and TRBJ1-1 for the parts outside the CDR3, the full variable domain is EAGVVQSPRYKIIEKKQPVAFWCNPISGHNTLYWYLQNLGQGPELLIRYENEEAVDDSQLPKDRFSAERLKGVDSTLKIQPAELGDSAVYLCASSDRGKGTEAFFGQGTRLTVV.

This clonotype came up many times. This chain joins TRBV9 and TRBJ2-1; TRBD2 aligns across 7 bases. J gave up 0 bases and V 3 bases, and 3 bases lay outside the gene matches. This CDR3 contains 15 residues. Germline loops: CDR1 SGDLS, CDR2 YYNGEE. CDR3 DNA: TGTGCCAGCAGCGCTAGCGGCATCTCCTACAATGAGCAGTTCTTC. Translation: CASSASGISYNEQFF.